The T cell receptor (beta chain) described here comes from a study of T cell clonotyping in hematopoietic cell transplantation. Study-level information: Cytoreduction preceded collection of pretransplant recipient samples. Notes on the study in general: At the given depth, recipient repertoires were over 97% de novo clonotypes. Recipient TCR diversity dropped after transplant; expanded clonotypes rose from day 30 to 180.

The time point here: recipient sample about 28 days before transplant, after cytoreduction. Germline V gene data show CDR1 as MNHEY and CDR2 as SVGAGI. Trimming cost V 6 bases and J 4 bases, with 15 bases left between them. This CDR3 contains 15 residues. The method was immunoSEQ multiplex PCR; TCRdb's version includes in-frame clones alone and lacks a portion of them. The sample has 25,000 to 30,000 clones; 65% to 80% are singletons. A note on this clone: What it binds is not known.

The chain has TRBV6-5 and TRBJ1-4; tentatively, D is TRBD1 (6 bases). The specimen comprised peripheral blood mononuclear cells, sampled before stem cell transplant. This receptor was identified in a woman aged 25-40 years with chronic myeloid leukemia. Some clones in this sample may be carry-over from other donors' samples. The chain's CDR3 is CASRRTRTVNEKLFF. Written as DNA, the CDR3 is TGTGCCAGCAGACGCACCAGGACAGTTAATGAAAAACTGTTTTTT.